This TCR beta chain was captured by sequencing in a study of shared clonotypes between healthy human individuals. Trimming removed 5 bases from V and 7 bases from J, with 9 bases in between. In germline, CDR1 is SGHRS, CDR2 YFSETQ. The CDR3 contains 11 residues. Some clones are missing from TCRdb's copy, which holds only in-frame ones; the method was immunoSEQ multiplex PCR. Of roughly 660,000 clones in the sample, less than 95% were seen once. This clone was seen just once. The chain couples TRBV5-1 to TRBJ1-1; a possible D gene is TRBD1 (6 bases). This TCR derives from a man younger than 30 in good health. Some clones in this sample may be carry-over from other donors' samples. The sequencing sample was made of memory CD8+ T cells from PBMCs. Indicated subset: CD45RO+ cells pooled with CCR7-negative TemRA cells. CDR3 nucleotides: TGCGCCAGCAGAGGGGGGGATGAAGCTTTCTTT. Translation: CASRGGDEAFF.